This TCR beta chain was captured by sequencing in a study of blood T cell repertoires in COVID-19. Looking at the study overall: Both acute and convalescent COVID-19 samples were obtained from the United States, Italy and Spain.

Germline V gene data show CDR1 as SGDLS and CDR2 as YYNGEE. V was trimmed by 4 bases and J by 1 base, leaving 9 bases between them. The CDR3 is 15 amino acids. Per the original data handling: Amplification of reference gene primers provided the estimated nucleated cell counts. Sequencing used immunoSEQ multiplex PCR; TCRdb keeps in-frame clones, though not all of them. V, J and clone size are taken as reported in that table, and D and trimming were inferred from the DNA itself. The sample carries 310,000 or so clones, around 87% recorded once. The clonotype was recovered from a woman aged 50 to 60 with active or convalescent COVID-19. The sequenced material came from peripheral blood. The chain couples TRBV9 to TRBJ2-6, with D possibly TRBD1 on 6 matching bases. In nucleotides, the CDR3 is TGTGCCAGCAGCATCAGGGGTTCTGGGGCCAACGTCCTGACTTTC. Encoded protein: CASSIRGSGANVLTF.